The 13 T cell receptor beta chains reported below all come from one sample, sequenced in a study of OX40 agonist ivuxolimab in advanced cancers. The table came from immunoSEQ multiplex PCR; TCRdb's copy has only in-frame clones and leaves some out. The data contain about 36,000 clones, around 82% of them seen just once; the ten biggest clones take up roughly 23%. Sample: CD4+ or CD8+ T cells sorted from blood, taken in a trial of the OX40 agonist ivuxolimab. These receptors all stem from an adult with an advanced solid tumor such as melanoma, head and neck, liver or kidney cancer.

The rearrangement uses TRBV20-1 and TRBJ1-2; tentatively, D is TRBD1 (6 bases). V shed 3 bases and J shed 6 bases, with 8 bases lying between them. This CDR3 region has 11 residues. Looked up from germline, CDR1 is DFQATT and CDR2 is SNEGSKA (reference sequence). Here the CDR3 DNA reads TGCAGTGCTAGGTCAGGGGATGGCTACACCTTC. Translating it yields CSARSGDGYTF.

CDR3 nucleotide sequence: TGTGCCAGCAGGCAGGGGATGGGCGCAGATACGCAGTATTTT. Translating it yields CASRQGMGADTQYF. This chain connects TRBV2 to TRBJ2-3; D possibly corresponds to TRBD1 (6 bases). The germline gives CDR1 SNHLY, CDR2 FYNNEI. V was clipped by 6 bases and J by 4 bases, with 14 bases between them. The CDR3 sequence is 14 residues long.

V and J are TRBV29-1 and TRBJ1-1; a possible D gene is TRBD1 (5 bases). The V and J ends lost 7 bases and 2 bases respectively, with 11 bases between them. The CDR3 has 12 amino acids. Germline lookup yields CDR1 SQVTM and CDR2 ANQGSEA. The CDR3 loop is CSAWGGNTEAFF. The CDR3 coding sequence is TGCAGCGCCTGGGGGGGTAACACTGAAGCTTTCTTT.

This clone was found many times. The chain recombines TRBV1 with TRBJ1-1; the table assigns TRBD1, which was not confirmed against the DNA. TRBV1 is a pseudogene segment. This CDR3 is built from 11 residues. CDR3: CTRTGAPEAFF. The DNA of the CDR3 is TGCACCAGAACAGGAGCCCCTGAAGCTTTCTTT.

This clone has a count of ten or more. The chain joins TRBV6-6 to TRBJ1-1; tentatively, D is TRBD1 (5 bases). The ends were cut back, 1 base at V and 6 bases at J, with 15 bases in the middle. The CDR3 has 15 amino acids. CDR1 is MNHNY and CDR2 is SVGAGI in the germline V gene (reference sequence). The CDR3: CASSYLGPEFSEAFF. In DNA, the CDR3 is TGTGCCAGCAGTTACTTGGGGCCGGAATTCTCTGAAGCTTTCTTT.

The CDR3 DNA is TGTGCCAGTAGTATAGTTGAGGGGACGAACACCGGGGAGCTGTTTTTT. This gives the protein CASSIVEGTNTGELFF. The chain employs TRBV19 and TRBJ2-2, with D possibly called TRBD1 or TRBD2 (5 bases each). CDR1 and CDR2 (germline): LNHDA, SQIVND (reference sequence). The CDR3 is 16 amino acids. The V and J ends lost 1 base and 0 bases respectively, with 9 bases between them.

The rearrangement joins TRBV2 to TRBJ1-2; D possibly corresponds to TRBD1 (5 bases). The CDR3 is 13 residues long. Between the trimmed V and J ends, which lost 4 bases and 8 bases, there was a span of 14 bases. Per germline, CDR1 SNHLY and CDR2 FYNNEI. In nucleotides, the CDR3 is TGTGCCAGCAGTGGTAGGGCAACAGGAGGCTACACCTTC. Protein product: CASSGRATGGYTF.

The chain combines TRBV9 with TRBJ2-2; either TRBD1 or TRBD2 may supply D (5 bases each). The germline CDR1 and CDR2 sequences are SGDLS and YYNGEE. This CDR3 is 16 amino acids long. V lost 4 bases and J 3 bases, leaving 16 bases between the germline ends. CDR3 bases: TGTGCCAGCAGCATCCAAAGGGGAGTCGACACCGGGGAGCTGTTTTTT. Residues: CASSIQRGVDTGELFF.

The chain recombines TRBV28 with TRBJ1-1; D gene ambiguous. CDR1 and CDR2 (germline): MDHEN, SYDVKM. Trimming shortened V by 8 bases and J by 0 bases, and 10 bases separated the two germline ends. CDR3 length equals 13 residues. CDR3 residues: CASLAPMNTEAFF. DNA of the CDR3: TGTGCCAGCCTGGCCCCAATGAACACTGAAGCTTTCTTT.

This clone was detected a few times. V gene TRBV9 combines with J gene TRBJ2-1; 10 bases fit TRBD2. Germline V CDR1 and CDR2: SGDLS, YYNGEE. CDR3 length equals 15 residues. V trimming: 4 bases; J trimming: 4 bases; junction bases outside the gene matches: 5. The CDR3 sequence is CASSQGLAVYNEQFF. The CDR3 nucleotides are TGTGCCAGCAGCCAAGGACTAGCGGTTTACAATGAGCAGTTCTTC.

The V and J genes are TRBV27 and TRBJ1-5; D possibly corresponds to TRBD1 (5 bases). V was cut by 0 bases and J by 4 bases, with 13 bases left in between. This CDR3 is 16 amino acids long. Looked up from germline, CDR1 is MNHEY and CDR2 is SMNVEV (reference sequence). The CDR3 nucleotides read TGTGCCAGCAGTTTATCCGTAGACAGTTTTAATCAGCCCCAGCATTTT. This translates into CASSLSVDSFNQPQHF.

As to this clone: One junction end does not reproduce the germline sequence, and a read error may be involved. The rearrangement joins TRBV4-1 to TRBJ2-7; D perhaps matches TRBD1 (6 bases). Germline CDR1 reads MGHRA; CDR2 reads YSYEKL. The CDR3 contains 15 residues. The CDR3 nucleotides read TGTGCCAGCAGCTACAGGACAGTTAGCTCCTACGAGCAGTACTTC. Protein product: CASSYRTVSSYEQYF.

The chain links TRBV9 to TRBJ2-1; D is ambiguous. The CDR3 runs 12 residues. Trimming pared 3 bases from V and 6 bases from J, leaving 7 bases between. Germline V gene lookup returns CDR1 SGDLS and CDR2 YYNGEE. Here the CDR3 reads CASSGVANEQFF. CDR3 coding DNA: TGTGCCAGCAGCGGCGTGGCCAATGAGCAGTTCTTC.